This entry describes one T cell receptor (beta chain). The authors carried out high-throughput sequencing of TCR beta. They applied it to CD8+ and CD4+ T cells obtained from blood. Matched for age and sex, the controls were healthy donors. The TEMRA cells underwent FACS enrichment, while the CD8+ and CD4+ T cells underwent negative isolation. Reverse transcription of 0.5 to 1 ug RNA was performed with random hexamers. The CDR3 of TCR beta was amplified by immunoSEQ multiplex PCR across 54 Vbeta and 13 Jbeta. TCRdb fed the immunoSEQ multiplex PCR reads into MiXCR, producing one record per CDR3 protein. The sample includes 150,000 to 200,000 distinct CDR3 sequences, 92% of them seen just once. These data belong to a study of CD8 T cells in Susac syndrome. The CDR3 consists of 11 residues. The ends were cut back, 2 bases at V and 6 bases at J, with 7 bases in the middle. From germline, CDR1 is SQVTM and CDR2 ANQGSEA.

This TCR was recovered from a human donor in good health. The rearrangement joins TRBV29-1 to TRBJ1-2, with D perhaps TRBD1 (5 bases). Sequencing was performed on CD4+ T cells from PBMCs. The CDR3 is CSVELQDGYTF. The CDR3 bases are TGCAGCGTTGAATTACAGGATGGCTACACCTTC.